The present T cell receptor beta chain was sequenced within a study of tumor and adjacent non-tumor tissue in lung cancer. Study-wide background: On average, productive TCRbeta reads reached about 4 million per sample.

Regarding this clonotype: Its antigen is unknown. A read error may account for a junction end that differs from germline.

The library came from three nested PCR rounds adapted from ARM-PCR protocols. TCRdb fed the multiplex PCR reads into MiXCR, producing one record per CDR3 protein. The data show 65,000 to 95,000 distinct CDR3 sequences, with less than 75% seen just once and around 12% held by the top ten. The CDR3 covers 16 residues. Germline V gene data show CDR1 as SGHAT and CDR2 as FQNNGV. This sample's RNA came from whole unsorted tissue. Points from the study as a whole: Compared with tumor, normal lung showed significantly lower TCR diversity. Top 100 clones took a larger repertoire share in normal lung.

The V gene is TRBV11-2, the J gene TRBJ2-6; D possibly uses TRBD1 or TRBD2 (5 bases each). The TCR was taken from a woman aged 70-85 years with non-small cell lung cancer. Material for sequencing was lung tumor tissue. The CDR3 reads CASSVEGRYGANVLTF. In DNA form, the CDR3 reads TGTGCCAGCAGCGTCGAGGGCCGATATGGGGCCAATGTCCTGACTTTC.